This T cell receptor beta chain was captured by sequencing in a study of graft-versus-host responses after intestinal transplantation. In the study overall: Recipients were given multivisceral, liver-intestinal, or isolated intestinal transplants. All recipients were given anti-thymocyte globulin induction, and tacrolimus and steroids were then administered for around three years.

Broader study findings: GvH clones were identified in recipient marrow, with some first appearing in ileum or blood.

With regard to this clone: Antigen: not known.

Assay used: immunoSEQ multiplex PCR; TCRdb lists only in-frame clones, some missing. The sample contains thousands of clones, less than 95% of which appear only once. Germline CDR1 and CDR2: SGHRS and YFSETQ. The CDR3 loop spans 15 amino acids. The V and J ends lost 2 bases and 3 bases, in that order; junction bases with no gene match: 7. This material consisted of PBMCs, taken roughly 32 days after intestinal transplant. This rearrangement joins TRBV5-1 to TRBJ2-7, with 8 nucleotides matching TRBD2. The clonotype was recovered from a human patient who received an intestinal transplant, so some T cells may come from the graft donor. This CDR3 reads CASSFELAEGYEQYF. The CDR3 DNA is TGCGCCAGCAGCTTCGAACTAGCGGAGGGCTACGAGCAGTACTTC.